This passage covers 19 T cell receptor beta chains from one sample sequenced in a study of blood T cell repertoires in COVID-19 (TCRdb year 2020). Preparation of the library involved the immunoSEQ multiplex PCR assay. TCRdb holds this immuneACCESS table with in-frame rearrangements only. Some clones are missing; in checked studies, unresolved V genes explain under half, and the rest has no known cause. The sample table contains under 200,000 clones; only one count was recorded for 70% to 90% of them. Clones ranked in the top ten supply approximately 5.5% of the sample. Sequenced: peripheral blood. These receptors all stem from a man in his forties with active or convalescent COVID-19.

The J gene is TRBJ2-3, the V gene TRBV21-1; the table names TRBD1, a call not compared with the DNA. TRBV21-1 is recorded as a pseudogene. CDR3 length: 11 residues. For the CDR3, the DNA is TGTGCCAGCAGCAAAGGAGGACAGGAGTTTTTT. Its translation: CASSKGGQEFF.

This CDR3 is CASSQRGTGELFF. In DNA, the CDR3 is TGTGCCAGCTCACAACGGGGTACCGGGGAGCTGTTTTTT. The rearrangement links TRBV18 to TRBJ2-2; D possibly corresponds to TRBD2 (5 bases). Trimming took off 4 bases at V and 5 bases at J, with 8 bases between the two ends. The CDR3 sequence is 13 residues long. The germline CDR1 and CDR2 sequences are KGHSH and LQKENI.

The chain employs TRBV10-3 and TRBJ2-1, with D tentatively TRBD2 (6 bases). V was pared by 10 bases and J by 0 bases, with 19 bases between. This CDR3 spans 16 amino acids. Germline lookup yields CDR1 ENHRY and CDR2 SYGVKD. For the CDR3, the DNA is TGTGCCACCGATGGGTCGGGAGCGAGCTCCTACAATGAGCAGTTCTTC. Translating gives CATDGSGASSYNEQFF.

This sequence joins TRBV11-2 and TRBJ1-2; the D is unclear. Germline V lookup: CDR1 SGHAT, CDR2 FQNNGV. CDR3 length: 16 amino acids. Trimming pared 5 bases from V and 2 bases from J, leaving 18 bases between. CDR3 in amino acids: CASSHLTAGHNYGYTF. The CDR3 bases are TGTGCCAGCAGCCACTTAACCGCGGGCCACAACTATGGCTACACCTTC.

The chain combines TRBV7-3 with TRBJ2-3, with 10 bases aligning to TRBD2. Unmatched junction bases numbered 5, after V lost 2 bases and J lost 6 bases. Germline CDR1 and CDR2: SGHTA and FQGTGA. The CDR3 has 15 amino acids. The CDR3 loop reads CASSLQRGGSDTQYF. In nucleotides, the CDR3 is TGTGCCAGCAGCTTACAGCGGGGGGGTAGTGATACGCAGTATTTT.

This clone has a single count. The rearrangement links TRBV9 to TRBJ2-1; 13 bases agree with TRBD2. CDR3 length equals 16 residues. Germline V gene lookup returns CDR1 SGDLS and CDR2 YYNGEE. V shed 3 bases and J 4 bases; nucleotides not matched to a gene: 4. The CDR3 nucleotides are TGTGCCAGCAGCGCAGAGGGACTAGCGGGATACAATGAGCAGTTCTTC. It encodes CASSAEGLAGYNEQFF.

This clone has just a few counts. The gene calls are TRBV6-1 and TRBJ2-5; 15 nucleotides match TRBD2. This CDR3 contains 16 residues. Germline assignment: CDR1 MNHNS and CDR2 SASEGT. Trimming took 4 bases from V and 5 from J; bases not matched to a gene: 5. The CDR3 sequence is CASSAGLAGGWETQYF. CDR3 bases: TGTGCCAGCAGTGCCGGACTAGCGGGAGGGTGGGAGACCCAGTACTTC.

This clone was counted a few times. This rearrangement joins TRBV10-3 to TRBJ1-2, with D possibly matching TRBD1 (6 bases). This CDR3 has 15 residues. The V and J ends lost 7 bases and 4 bases respectively, with 19 bases between them. Germline CDR1 ENHRY, CDR2 SYGVKD. In DNA form, the CDR3 reads TGTGCCATCAACCAACCTAGGGACACATCCTATGGCTACACCTTC. It encodes CAINQPRDTSYGYTF.

This chain uses TRBV5-4 with TRBJ1-3; D might be TRBD1 (5 bases). Deletions cut 3 bases from V and 5 bases from J, with 18 bases between. CDR3 length equals 16 residues. Germline V gene data show CDR1 as SGHNT and CDR2 as YYREEE (reference sequence). The CDR3 bases are TGTGCCAGCAGCTCCCCCGGGGGTCCGAACAGAAACACCATATATTTT. It encodes CASSSPGGPNRNTIYF.

The gene calls are TRBV11-2 and TRBJ2-5; the match to TRBD2 covers 14 bases. With V trimmed by 7 bases and J by 5 bases, 9 bases remained unmatched. This CDR3 has 16 amino acids. The V gene's germline CDR1 is SGHAT and CDR2 FQNNGV. CDR3 sequence (DNA): TGTGCCAGCACAGGGACTAGCGGGAGTTATTGGGAGACCCAGTACTTC. It is translated as CASTGTSGSYWETQYF.

J is TRBJ2-7 and V is TRBV19, with a weak D call TRBD2 (6 bases). Trimming stripped 4 bases from V and 6 bases from J, with 13 bases between. This CDR3 is built from 13 residues. The germline CDR1 and CDR2 sequences are LNHDA and SQIVND (reference sequence). The CDR3 here is CASSRGRGGEQYF. The CDR3 DNA reads as TGTGCCAGTAGTAGGGGAAGGGGAGGCGAGCAGTACTTC.

The gene calls are TRBV7-2 and TRBJ1-1; 12 nucleotides align to TRBD1. The CDR3 covers 15 residues. Germline loops: CDR1 SGHTA, CDR2 FQGNSA. With 2 bases clipped from V and 6 bases from J, the junction kept 4 bases outside the gene matches. The CDR3 spells CASSLRDRGQAEAFF. The CDR3 DNA reads as TGTGCCAGCAGCTTACGGGACAGGGGGCAGGCTGAAGCTTTCTTT. Full variable domain (outside the CDR3, taken from reference TRBV7-2 and TRBJ1-1): GAGVSQSPSNKVTEKGKDVELRCDPISGHTALYWYRQSLGQGLEFLIYFQGNSAPDKSGLPSDRFSAERTGGSVSTLTIQRTQQEDSAVYLCASSLRDRGQAEAFFGQGTRLTVV.

This clone was detected only once. DNA for the CDR3: TGTGCCAGCAGCCATCGATTATACAGGGAGGGAAACACTGAAGCTTTCTTT. Amino acid sequence: CASSHRLYREGNTEAFF. The gene calls are TRBV14 and TRBJ1-1, with D tentatively TRBD1 (6 bases). V was trimmed by 3 bases and J by 2 bases, leaving 19 bases between them. Per the germline V gene, CDR1 is SGHDN and CDR2 is FVKESK. The CDR3 contains 17 residues.

The CDR3: CASRAVGSDRGLHEQYF. CDR3 sequence (DNA): TGCGCCAGCAGAGCCGTTGGATCGGACAGGGGGCTTCACGAGCAGTACTTC. This chain connects TRBV10-1 to TRBJ2-7; TRBD1 matches at 11 bases. Germline trimming cut 6 bases from V and 5 bases from J; bases unmatched to any gene: 15. The V gene's germline CDR1 is WNHNN and CDR2 SYGVQD (reference sequence). The CDR3 is 17 residues long.

The rearrangement joins TRBV9 to TRBJ1-2; 7 nucleotides line up with TRBD1. V shed 3 bases, J shed 4 bases, and the junction held 6 bases outside the gene matches. The CDR3 sequence is 14 residues long. Germline CDR1 SGDLS, CDR2 YYNGEE. CDR3 DNA: TGTGCCAGCAGCGCCGGGACAGTACTCTATGGCTACACCTTC. Amino acids: CASSAGTVLYGYTF.

The chain employs TRBV5-6 and TRBJ1-2; 10 bases map to TRBD1. V gave up 5 bases and J gave up 3 bases; unmatched junction bases: 13. This CDR3 spans 17 amino acids. Germline V gene data show CDR1 as SGHDT and CDR2 as YYEEEE. CDR3 nucleotide sequence: TGTGCCAGCAGTTCGCCGGGACAGGGGTTGTATGACTATGGCTACACCTTC. This translates into CASSSPGQGLYDYGYTF.

The CDR3 here is CASSSLRDSGANVLTF. CDR3 coding DNA: TGTGCCAGCAGCTCTCTCCGGGACTCTGGGGCCAACGTCCTGACTTTC. The genes are TRBV11-2 and TRBJ2-6; possible D gene TRBD2, 5 bases. Germline lookup yields CDR1 SGHAT and CDR2 FQNNGV. Trimming took off 4 bases at V and 0 bases at J, with 10 bases between the two ends. The CDR3 has 16 residues. Supplemented by reference TRBV11-2 and TRBJ2-6, the full variable domain reads EAGVAQSPRYKIIEKRQSVAFWCNPISGHATLYWYQQILGQGPKLLIQFQNNGVVDDSQLPKDRFSAERLKGVDSTLKIQPAKLEDSAVYLCASSSLRDSGANVLTFGAGSRLTVL.

This clone was seen only once. This chain connects TRBV11-2 to TRBJ2-7, with D maybe TRBD2 (7 bases). Germline V gene data show CDR1 as SGHAT and CDR2 as FQNNGV. The CDR3 sequence is 14 residues long. V lost 5 bases and J lost 3, with 14 bases in between. The CDR3 is CASSHRGGYYEQYF. The DNA for the CDR3 is TGTGCCAGCAGCCATAGGGGGGGCTACTACGAGCAGTACTTC.

The chain carries TRBV2 and TRBJ1-3; D gene ambiguous. CDR3 length: 15 residues. V dropped 6 bases and J dropped 4 bases, with 16 bases sitting between them. From germline, CDR1 is SNHLY and CDR2 FYNNEI. Written as DNA, the CDR3 is TGTGCCAGCAGGGAGGGAATAATGGGGGGAAACACCATATATTTT. Translated: CASREGIMGGNTIYF. Together with reference TRBV2 and TRBJ1-3, the CDR3 gives the full variable domain: EPEVTQTPSHQVTQMGQEVILRCVPISNHLYFYWYRQILGQKVEFLVSFYNNEISEKSEIFDDQFSVERPDGSNFTLKIRSTKLEDSAMYFCASREGIMGGNTIYFGEGSWLTVV.